This T cell receptor beta chain was profiled in a study of blood T cell dynamics during melanoma immunotherapy. Concerning this clone itself: Its specificity is unknown.

Assay: immunoSEQ multiplex PCR; the TCRdb copy retains only in-frame clones and omits some. The sample lists about 6,300 clones, nearly 90% occurring once. As to time point: week 3, after first cycle of checkpoint inhibitor. General study findings and limits: Whether repertoire-driving clones were melanoma-specific could not be determined.

The sample in question was blood, obtained from a patient treated with checkpoint blockade. This clonotype originated in a human donor with melanoma.

CDR3 bases: TGTGCCAGCACCCCTGGGGACAGGGCTAGCAATCAGCCCCAGCATTTT. Its protein is CASTPGDRASNQPQHF. The chain recombines TRBV28 with TRBJ1-5; TRBD1 matches at 9 bases. Germline trimming cut 7 bases from V and 0 bases from J; bases unmatched to any gene: 7. The CDR3 runs to 16 residues. CDR1 MDHEN and CDR2 SYDVKM come from the germline V gene.